This T cell receptor (beta chain) was observed in a study of regulatory T cells in long-lasting Graves disease (dated by TCRdb to the early 2020s). Turning to the overall study: Antithyroid drugs had been taken for less than 3 months by newly diagnosed Graves' disease patients. Peripheral blood TCR sequencing and RNA sequencing compared persistent Graves' disease patients with newly diagnosed Graves' disease patients. The study was registered as a clinical trial and conducted in China. A total of around 35 samples were covered by TCR sequencing, comprising approximately 13 persistent and around 20 newly diagnosed Graves' disease patients.

What the authors observed across the whole study: Persistent patients shared more public clonotypes among themselves (under 3,000) than newly diagnosed patients did (roughly 920). The authors noted that the small sample size was a limitation that may lower accuracy. Sequencing and analysis were restricted to the TCR beta chain. The study examined only peripheral blood because the primary lesion, thyroid tissue, could not be accessed. Preferential use of TRBV28, TRBJ1-2 and TRBJ2-5 was observed in persistent disease, whereas TRBV20-1 and TRBJ2-1 were favored in newly diagnosed disease. Compared with newly diagnosed patients, patients with persistent Graves' disease had lower TCR Shannon entropy and fewer highly expanded clones, which suggests clonal expansion.

The CDR3 holds 13 amino acids from the cysteine to the phenylalanine. The only DNA kept is the CDR3, 39 bases in frame from the first base. The germline V gene encodes CDR1 GTSNPN and CDR2 SVGIG (reference sequence). Deletion took 3 bases off V and 3 bases off J, with a span of 8 bases between the germline ends. The time point label here, explained by the study, means: newly diagnosed GD, antithyroid drugs for less than 3 months. RNA was extracted from PBMCs in TRIzol for both TCR sequencing and RNA sequencing. Graves' disease was diagnosed according to American Thyroid Association guidelines. Patients for the study were recruited at an endocrinology department in Xi'an, China. Each patient gave around 9 milliliters of peripheral blood, collected in an EDTA anticoagulant tube. Ficoll Paque Plus density gradient separation was used to isolate PBMCs, and no further T cell sorting was done. RNA quality was checked with an Agilent 2100 Bioanalyzer and agarose gel, and concentration with a NanoDrop 2000.

Worth noting for this clonotype: The antigen it binds to is not known. Per-nucleotide qualities are absent, and no much larger clonotype sits a single base away.

Library preparation employed multiplex PCR. The sequencing machine was an Illumina HiSeq 4000. TCR beta libraries were built with iRepertoire HTBI primers and Arm-PCR amplification of CDR3 regions. Gel purification was performed on PCR products prior to sequencing. As for how the authors treated the data: Gene usage analysis of CDR3 amino acid clonotypes relied on the roughly 58 TRBV and more than twelve TRBJ segments identified across samples. COPE and FqMerger were used to merge filtered high-quality paired reads into contigs. Contigs were aligned with BLAST to IMGT TRBV, TRBD and TRBJ reference genes, and CDR3 was defined per IMGT. Any clonotype with a frequency above 0.1% was classified as a highly expanded clone. Repertoire diversity was measured by Shannon entropy, and V-J evenness by the Gini coefficient. Clonotypes shared by more than one individual were considered public. The public reads were reanalyzed by TCRdb: fastp trimming at Q25, MiXCR alignment, in-frame beta chains only. For every CDR3 protein sequence, its rows merge into one entry that carries the most common genes and DNA. It is TCRdb's table, rather than the study itself, that gives the V and J calls and clone size. A total of around 470,000 distinct CDR3 sequences appear in this sample, 12% to 15% of them only once. Clones ranked in the top ten supply over 15% of the sample.

The same specimen was also included in a second study, on T cells in Graves' hyperthyroidism and ophthalmopathy. As noted in the second study: Stable Graves' hyperthyroidism was defined as no progression to ophthalmopathy during 18 months of follow-up. Hyperthyroidism patients were newly diagnosed, with disease duration under 2 months, and aged 18 to 65 years. Patients with uncontrolled infections, other autoimmune diseases, pregnancy or lactation were excluded. Diagnoses relied on clinical symptoms, serum thyroxine and TRAb, thyroid ultrasound and orbital computed tomography. The TCR CDR3 was subjected to a first round of RT-PCR using the HTBI primer set and the Qiagen OneStep RT-PCR kit. Most expanded thyroid clonotypes (frequency above 0.001) were also detected in blood, suggesting blood repertoires may reflect thyroid immune responses. In cross-validation, a model built on a 13 V-J signature told ophthalmopathy apart from stable hyperthyroidism with 87.88% sensitivity and 81% to 82% specificity, and in testing the same model reached 80%/75%. In validation, the model predicted progression to ophthalmopathy a median of around 6.5 months before onset, with roughly 68% sensitivity and about 72% specificity. To identify TCR V-J signatures that set the groups apart, the researchers used a discovery cohort of about a hundred patients, made up of 43 with Graves' ophthalmopathy and 57 with stable Graves' hyperthyroidism. An independent validation cohort of around 19 hyperthyroidism patients and 17 patients who later progressed to ophthalmopathy tested prospective prediction of ophthalmopathy. For training and testing, the roughly 100 patients in the discovery cohort were randomly divided in a 7:3 ratio. In addition, the study compared T-cell repertoires in thyroid tissue and in blood from several Graves' hyperthyroidism patients. Once sampling was done, hyperthyroidism patients were given methimazole at a starting dose of 30 mg daily, whereas ophthalmopathy patients were given high-dose intravenous methylprednisolone. The libraries were constructed in a second round of multiplex PCR and then size-selected and purified. Libraries were sequenced paired-end with 100 bp reads on an Illumina HiSeq2000. SOAPnuke was used to process the raw data, removing reads that contained adapters or uncalled bases, had a mean Phred below 15, or lacked an exact match to the constant primer or identifier. High-quality paired reads were merged using COPE v1.2.5, and each unique nucleotide sequence was defined as a clonotype. MiTCR v1.1 was used to align clonotypes to the IMGT TRBV, TRBD and TRBJ reference segments. The analysis included only V-J combinations with a frequency above 0.0001, which together covered about 99% of the repertoires. The TCS score was defined as the ratio of F50 (clonal expansion) to E x V (chaos), calculated using BLOSUM62-based TCRdist between CDR3 peptides within each V-J. Welch's t-statistics and random forest reduced 514 V-J features to 13, which were used in a naive Bayes classifier (R e1071). No statistical method was used to set the sample size in advance, and investigators knew the group allocation. According to the paper, TCR Vbeta CDR3 sequencing was carried out on about 140 peripheral blood samples, which came from around 43 ophthalmopathy, around 75 hyperthyroidism and approximately 17 progressor patients.

This TCR was sampled from a woman aged 50 to 60 with Graves disease. Donor details come from another sample of the same person, matched by shared clones. The chain is encoded by TRBV30 joined to TRBJ2-2, with the D gene not confidently named. The sample in question was peripheral blood mononuclear cells (PBMCs), obtained at new diagnosis, from a patient treated with antithyroid drugs. CDR3 loop: CAWRPADTGELFF. The sequenced DNA is TGTGCCTGGAGGCCCGCGGACACCGGGGAGCTGTTTTTT.